Listed below are T cell receptor beta chains from one sample, sequenced in a study of blood T cell repertoires in COVID-19. Using immunoSEQ multiplex PCR, the repertoire was profiled, and TCRdb retains in-frame clones only, with some absent. The sample consists of tens of thousands of clones, 90% to 95% of them appearing once. Sequencing was performed on peripheral blood. The receptor set was obtained from a human donor with active COVID-19. The donor label of this sample is uncertain. CDR3s include the opening cysteine and the closing phenylalanine or tryptophan. A D gene is named only where the DNA matches it firmly. Part of the rows lack a size; the others show once, few, many or a class for expanded clones.

j_call | v_call | d_call | clone_size | cdr3_nt | cdr3_aa
TRBJ1-1 | TRBV14 | . | . | TGTGCCAGCAGCCAAGTAAAGAGCACTGAAGCTTTCTTT | CASSQVKSTEAFF
TRBJ2-5 | TRBV5-5 | . | . | TGTGCCAGCAGCTTGCGGGGGGCTGGGACCCAGTACTTC | CASSLRGAGTQYF
TRBJ2-3 | TRBV18 | . | once | TGTGCCAGCTCACCCGACAGGACTAGCACAGATACGCAGTATTTT | CASSPDRTSTDTQYF
TRBJ2-1 | TRBV19 | TRBD2 | . | TGTGCCAGTAGTGCTAGCGGGAGCTCCTACAATGAGCAGTTCTTC | CASSASGSSYNEQFF
TRBJ2-7 | TRBV27 | . | . | TGTGCCAGCAGGGGGGGAGGTTCTGGTCGCTACGAGCAGTACTTC | CASRGGGSGRYEQYF
TRBJ2-1 | TRBV5-5 | . | . | TGTGCCAGCAGCCCCCTAGGCTCCTACAATGAGCAGTTCTTC | CASSPLGSYNEQFF
TRBJ2-7 | TRBV28 | TRBD2 | . | TGTGCCAGCAGTGGACTAGCGGGAGTGTACGAGCAGTACTTC | CASSGLAGVYEQYF
TRBJ2-7 | TRBV7-2 | TRBD1 | . | TGTGCCAGCAGCTTCGGGACAGTAAGCTACGAGCAGTACTTC | CASSFGTVSYEQYF
TRBJ2-2 | TRBV7-7 | . | . | TGTGCTAGCAGCTCCTACGCTGGCACCGGGGAGCTGTTTTTT | CASSSYAGTGELFF
TRBJ1-4 | TRBV7-9 | . | . | TGTGCCAGCAGCATCCGGGGTAGAGGACAGAATTATGCAACTAATGAAAAACTGTTTTTT | CASSIRGRGQNYATNEKLFF
TRBJ2-1 | TRBV9 | TRBD2 | once | TGTGCCAGCAGCCTGAACCTAGCTCAGGGAGGGGTTCAGTTCTTC | CASSLNLAQGGVQFF
TRBJ1-5 | TRBV19 | . | . | TGTGCCAGTAGTATAGATCCACAAATGGCCCAGCCCCAGCATTTT | CASSIDPQMAQPQHF
TRBJ2-5 | TRBV10-3 | . | . | TGTGCCATCAGCCCCGGGGGGCCCCAAGAGACCCAGTACTTC | CAISPGGPQETQYF
TRBJ2-5 | TRBV11-2 | TRBD2 | . | TGTGCCAGCAGCCCGAAGGGACTAGCGGGAGCTGGGGAGACCCAGTACTTC | CASSPKGLAGAGETQYF
TRBJ2-1 | TRBV6-2/TRBV6-3 | TRBD2 | . | TGTGCCAGCAGTTACACAAGCGGGGGGCAGCAGTTCTTC | CASSYTSGGQQFF
TRBJ1-1 | TRBV10-3 | . | . | TGTGCCATCAGTGATAGGGGGGGCTACACTGAAGCTTTCTTT | CAISDRGGYTEAFF
TRBJ1-5 | TRBV5-4 | TRBD1 | . | TGTGCCACCGCCAGTGGACAGGGAGATCAGCCCCAGCATTTT | CATASGQGDQPQHF
TRBJ2-2 | TRBV11-2 | TRBD1 | . | TGTGCCAGCTGCCGGGACAGGTCCACCGGGGAGCTGTTTTTT | CASCRDRSTGELFF
TRBJ2-3 | TRBV18 | . | . | TGTGCCAGCTCGGGCAGTCATGGTACGCAGTATTTT | CASSGSHGTQYF
TRBJ2-5 | TRBV6-2/TRBV6-3 | . | once | TGTGCCAGCAGTTACTCCGGCACCGAGAGGGAGACCCAGTACTTC | CASSYSGTERETQYF
TRBJ1-1 | TRBV7-7 | . | . | TGTGCCAGCAGCTTACGGGGAGGAACTGAAGCTTTCTTT | CASSLRGGTEAFF
TRBJ2-2 | TRBV25-1 | . | . | TGTGCCAGCAGCCACCCGGGATTCAACACCGGGGAGCTGTTTTTT | CASSHPGFNTGELFF
TRBJ2-1 | TRBV9 | TRBD2 | . | TGTGCCAGCAGGCCGGGAGGGCCTGGGGAGCAGTTCTTC | CASRPGGPGEQFF
TRBJ1-1 | TRBV3-1/TRBV3-2 | TRBD1 | . | TGTGCCAGCAGCCAAGGGGGGACAGGGGTGAACACTGAAGCTTTCTTT | CASSQGGTGVNTEAFF
TRBJ1-2 | TRBV7-9 | . | . | TGTGCCAGCAGCTTACGGGGGGCAAACTATGGCTACACCTTC | CASSLRGANYGYTF
TRBJ2-1 | TRBV2 | TRBD2 | . | TGTGCCAGCAGTGTGCTAGCGGGAGCGGGTGAGCAGTTCTTC | CASSVLAGAGEQFF
TRBJ2-5 | TRBV7-2 | . | . | TGTGCCAGCAGCTTAGTAATGGGGCGTTCGCTAGAGACCCAGTACTTC | CASSLVMGRSLETQYF
TRBJ1-2 | TRBV20-1 | . | . | TGCAGTGCTGGTGGTTCAACAAACTATGGCTACACCTTC | CSAGGSTNYGYTF
TRBJ1-2 | TRBV10-3 | . | . | TGTGCCATCATGGGGGGTGCAGCGGGTGGCTACACCTTC | CAIMGGAAGGYTF
TRBJ2-5 | TRBV7-2 | . | . | TGTGCCAGCAGCCTCGCGGCAGTCCAAGAGACCCAGTACTTC | CASSLAAVQETQYF
TRBJ1-3 | TRBV6-5 | . | . | TGTGCCAGCAGTTACAGGGGAAAAGAAAACACCATATATTTT | CASSYRGKENTIYF
TRBJ2-7 | TRBV29-1 | TRBD1 | . | TGCAGCGTCGCTAAAGACAGGGCTACCTACGAGCAGTACTTC | CSVAKDRATYEQYF
TRBJ2-7 | TRBV11-3 | . | . | TGTGCCAGCAGCCCGGACGGAGGTAGGCAGTACTTC | CASSPDGGRQYF
TRBJ1-1 | TRBV7-2 | . | . | TGTGCCATCGGGATTGAAGCTTTCTTT | CAIGIEAFF
TRBJ2-1 | TRBV28 | . | . | TGTGCCAGCAGCCCGGGGAGGAAGAGACCGGATGAGCAGTTCTTC | CASSPGRKRPDEQFF
TRBJ1-2 | TRBV7-9 | . | . | TGTGCCAGCAGCCCTCTCACAGGGATTGCTAACTATGGCTACACCTTC | CASSPLTGIANYGYTF
TRBJ2-1 | TRBV12-5 | TRBD2 | . | TGTGCTAGTGGTCCATCCCCCTTAGCGGGGGTCTACAATGAGCAGTTCTTC | CASGPSPLAGVYNEQFF
TRBJ2-5 | TRBV7-9 | . | . | TGTGCCAGCAGCTTGTACGGGAGTGGGGAGACCCAGTACTTC | CASSLYGSGETQYF
TRBJ1-1 | TRBV29-1 | . | once | TGCAGCGTTGCGACAGAGAACACTGAAGCTTTCTTT | CSVATENTEAFF
TRBJ2-1 | TRBV19 | TRBD2 | . | TGTGCCAGTAGTATGGGACTAGCGGGAGTCAATGAGCAGTTCTTC | CASSMGLAGVNEQFF
TRBJ1-1 | TRBV20-1 | . | . | TGCAGTGCTAGAGAGGCGGGTGAAGCTTTCTTT | CSAREAGEAFF
TRBJ1-6 | TRBV19 | . | . | TGTGCCAGTACGGGGGGGTCCTATAATTCACCCCTCCACTTT | CASTGGSYNSPLHF
TRBJ2-5 | TRBV7-2 | TRBD2 | . | TGTGCCAGCAGCTTAGACGGGGGAGGGCGAGAGACCCAGTACTTC | CASSLDGGGRETQYF
TRBJ1-2 | TRBV6-5 | . | . | TGTGCCAGCAGGTACACGGGGGGCAGGGCGACAACTGGCTACACCTTC | CASRYTGGRATTGYTF
TRBJ1-2 | TRBV19 | TRBD1 | . | TGTGCCAGTCAAGGGACAGGGTTTGGCTACACCTTC | CASQGTGFGYTF